These 26 T cell receptor beta chains were sequenced from one sample in a study of radiotherapy plus CTLA-4 blockade in lung cancer. Sequenced by immunoSEQ multiplex PCR; TCRdb stores in-frame clones only, minus some. This repertoire shows roughly 50,000 clones, more than 70% found once; its top ten account for 6% to 8%. Sample: peripheral blood, taken from a patient treated with radiotherapy plus ipilimumab. These TCRs come from a human donor with non-small cell lung cancer whose response to radiotherapy plus ipilimumab could not be evaluated.

The chain couples TRBV7-6 to TRBJ2-7, with 7 nucleotides matching TRBD2. From germline, CDR1 is SGHVS and CDR2 FNYEAQ. The CDR3 covers 13 residues. Unmatched junction bases numbered 9, after V lost 7 bases and J lost 6 bases. CDR3 residues: CASMALGGVEQYF. The CDR3 DNA is TGTGCCAGCATGGCTCTGGGGGGGGTCGAGCAGTACTTC.

The chain is built from TRBV6-5 and TRBJ1-2; D gene uncertain. The CDR3 loop spans 12 amino acids. V was pared by 2 bases and J by 7 bases, with 8 bases between. In germline, CDR1 is MNHEY, CDR2 SVGAGI. Here the CDR3 DNA reads TGTGCCAGCAGTTACACACGGGGTGGCTACACCTTC. Amino acid sequence: CASSYTRGGYTF.

J is TRBJ2-5 and V is TRBV5-4; 10 bases map to TRBD1. Gene TRBJ2-7 matches the end of the DNA better, so the J call may be wrong. The CDR3 loop spans 15 amino acids. Germline lookup yields CDR1 SGHNT and CDR2 YYREEE (reference sequence). CDR3 in DNA: TGTGCCAGCAGCCCTGGGACAGGGGCTTCGTACGAGCAGTACTTC. Translated: CASSPGTGASYEQYF.

The V and J genes are TRBV7-2 and TRBJ2-7, with TRBD1 matching 8 bases. CDR1 SGHTA and CDR2 FQGNSA come from the germline V gene. The CDR3 is made up of 13 amino acids. V lost 5 bases, J lost 5 bases, and 5 bases stayed unmatched. CDR3 bases: TGTGCCAGCAGCAGGGACAGGCGTCACGAGCAGTACTTC. This translates into CASSRDRRHEQYF.

J is TRBJ2-1 and V is TRBV4-1; D may be TRBD2 (6 bases). V was shortened by 4 bases and J by 0 bases, with 13 bases between the two germline ends. The CDR3 is made up of 16 amino acids. In germline, CDR1 is MGHRA, CDR2 YSYEKL. In nucleotides, the CDR3 is TGCGCCAGCAGCCCAGCCGGGGGACTCTCCTACAATGAGCAGTTCTTC. Protein: CASSPAGGLSYNEQFF.

This chain joins TRBV28 and TRBJ2-1; 12 bases fit TRBD1. From germline, CDR1 is MDHEN and CDR2 SYDVKM. The CDR3 has 16 residues. The V and J ends lost 6 bases and 6 bases, in that order; junction bases with no gene match: 9. CDR3 sequence reads: CASRSSGTGGRNEQFF. CDR3 nucleotide sequence: TGTGCCAGCAGATCCTCCGGGACAGGGGGCCGCAATGAGCAGTTCTTC.

The chain recombines TRBV19 with TRBJ1-2, with D maybe TRBD1 (5 bases). Per germline, CDR1 LNHDA and CDR2 SQIVND (reference sequence). Trimming removed 5 bases at V and 4 bases at J, with 20 bases between. This CDR3 spans 16 amino acids. The CDR3 sequence: CASSASQQAVVYGYTF. The CDR3 bases are TGTGCCAGTAGTGCCAGCCAACAGGCGGTAGTCTATGGCTACACCTTC.

This rearrangement joins TRBV6-7 to TRBJ1-2; 7 positions agree with TRBD1. TRBV6-7 qualifies as an ORF whose function is uncertain. The CDR3 spans 15 residues. J gave up 4 bases and V 2 bases, and 7 bases lay outside the gene matches. This CDR3 is CASSYPTGYCYGYTF. Here the CDR3 DNA reads TGTGCCAGCAGTTACCCGACAGGGTATTGCTATGGCTACACCTTC.

This sequence joins TRBV4-1 and TRBJ2-3; D is ambiguous. The CDR3 covers 17 residues. The germline gives CDR1 MGHRA, CDR2 YSYEKL. Trimming cost V 0 bases and J 0 bases, with 13 bases left between them. The CDR3 spells CASSQEYGGASTDTQYF. DNA of the CDR3: TGCGCCAGCAGCCAAGAATATGGCGGAGCTAGCACAGATACGCAGTATTTT.

The chain recombines TRBV19 with TRBJ2-1, with a possible D match to TRBD1 (7 bases). The CDR3 length is 14 residues. With 6 bases removed from V and 9 bases from J, the gap between germline ends came to 18 bases. From germline, CDR1 is LNHDA and CDR2 SQIVND (reference sequence). The CDR3 sequence is CASSLQNRGGEQFF. CDR3 bases: TGTGCCAGTAGCCTCCAAAACAGGGGAGGTGAGCAGTTCTTC.

The V gene is TRBV27, the J gene TRBJ2-7; maybe TRBD2 (5 bases). Germline lookup yields CDR1 MNHEY and CDR2 SMNVEV (reference sequence). The CDR3 spans 14 residues. V was cut by 5 bases and J by 3 bases, with 14 bases left in between. The CDR3 DNA reads TGTGCCAGCAGTACGGGGAGAGGTGTCTACGAGCAGTACTTC. It codes for CASSTGRGVYEQYF.

This clone occurred once. This chain joins TRBV10-1 and TRBJ2-3; 8 bases agree with TRBD1. This CDR3 contains 15 residues. J was trimmed by 1 base and V by 4 bases; bases with no gene match: 4. The germline V gene has CDR1 WNHNN and CDR2 SYGVQD (reference sequence). The CDR3 DNA reads as TGCGCCAGCAGTGGGACAGGGCGTCGCACAGATACGCAGTATTTT. This codes for CASSGTGRRTDTQYF.

The chain uses TRBV6-1 and TRBJ2-3; 11 positions agree with TRBD2. The V gene end was trimmed by 11 bases and the J gene end by 4 bases; junction bases not matched to a gene: 8. CDR3 length: 14 residues. CDR1 is MNHNS, CDR2 SASEGT, per germline. Written as DNA, the CDR3 is TGTGCCGGCACTAGCGGGGGCGGGGCAGATACGCAGTATTTT. As protein: CAGTSGGGADTQYF.

The sample holds a few counts of this clone. The chain combines TRBV5-1 with TRBJ2-5; D is possibly TRBD2 (6 bases). The CDR3 length is 13 residues. Trimming took 0 bases from V and 4 from J, leaving 7 bases between them. CDR1 and CDR2 from the germline V gene are SGHRS and YFSETQ. The CDR3 reads CASSLDGRETQYF. The DNA of the CDR3 is TGCGCCAGCAGCTTGGACGGGAGAGAGACCCAGTACTTC.

This rearrangement joins TRBV4-1 to TRBJ1-1; weak D call: TRBD1 (6 bases). The CDR3 has 15 residues. V gave up 0 bases and J gave up 0 bases, with 8 bases separating them. Germline CDR1 and CDR2: MGHRA and YSYEKL. DNA for the CDR3: TGCGCCAGCAGCCAAGAACAGGGAATGAACACTGAAGCTTTCTTT. Encoded protein: CASSQEQGMNTEAFF.

The chain links TRBV7-8 to TRBJ1-1; D not certain. CDR3 length: 14 residues. Germline CDR1 is SGHVS and CDR2 is FQNEAQ. The V gene lost 3 bases and the J gene lost 3 bases, with 11 bases spanning the gap. In DNA, the CDR3 is TGTGCCAGCAGCTTCCGGACCGGGGACACTGAAGCTTTCTTT. As protein: CASSFRTGDTEAFF.

This chain links TRBV25-1 with TRBJ2-5; 9 bases fit TRBD2. V lost 3 bases, J lost 1 base, and 6 bases stayed unmatched. This CDR3 has 16 amino acids. Germline assignment: CDR1 MGHDK and CDR2 SYGVNS. As DNA, the CDR3 is TGTGCCAGCAGTGACCCGGGACTAGCAGTCCAAGAGACCCAGTACTTC. This sequence encodes CASSDPGLAVQETQYF. Together with reference TRBV25-1 and TRBJ2-5, the CDR3 gives the full variable domain: EADIYQTPRYLVIGTGKKITLECSQTMGHDKMYWYQQDPGMELHLIHYSYGVNSTEKGDLSSESTVSRIRTEHFPLTLESARPSHTSQYLCASSDPGLAVQETQYFGPGTRLLVL.

This clone was counted between two and nine times. CDR3 loop: CASSPRRTARSYEQYF. CDR3 nucleotide sequence: TGTGCCAGCAGCCCGAGAAGGACAGCTCGCTCCTACGAGCAGTACTTC. The gene calls are TRBV7-2 and TRBJ2-7; D is possibly TRBD1 (6 bases). The CDR3 consists of 16 residues. Germline loops: CDR1 SGHTA, CDR2 FQGNSA. Trimming cost V 5 bases and J 0 bases, with 17 bases left between them. Combining the CDR3 with reference TRBV7-2 and TRBJ2-7 gives the whole variable domain GAGVSQSPSNKVTEKGKDVELRCDPISGHTALYWYRQSLGQGLEFLIYFQGNSAPDKSGLPSDRFSAERTGGSVSTLTIQRTQQEDSAVYLCASSPRRTARSYEQYFGPGTRLTVT.

In DNA, the CDR3 is TGTGCCAGTAGTATAGAGGGCAGGGGCTCCTACGAGCAGTACTTC. It encodes CASSIEGRGSYEQYF. This chain links TRBV19 with TRBJ2-7; a weak D match, TRBD1 (6 bases). The germline CDR1 and CDR2 sequences are LNHDA and SQIVND (reference sequence). V lost 0 bases and J 0 bases, leaving 9 bases between the germline ends. The CDR3 totals 15 residues. Full variable domain (remainder filled in from reference TRBV19 and TRBJ2-7): DGGITQSPKYLFRKEGQNVTLSCEQNLNHDAMYWYRQDPGQGLRLIYYSQIVNDFQKGDIAEGYSVSREKKESFPLTVTSAQKNPTAFYLCASSIEGRGSYEQYFGPGTRLTVT.

The J gene is TRBJ2-7, the V gene TRBV7-2, with 9 bases that match TRBD2. This CDR3 comprises 15 residues. Trimming at V came to 5 bases and at J to 2 bases, leaving 7 bases not matched to a gene. CDR1 and CDR2 from the germline V gene are SGHTA and FQGNSA. CDR3 nucleotides: TGTGCCAGCAGCATTATGTCTAGCGGGACCTACGAGCAGTACTTC. Encoded protein: CASSIMSSGTYEQYF.

The V call is TRBV5-6, the J call TRBJ2-1; the match to TRBD2 covers 10 bases. The germline V gene encodes CDR1 SGHDT and CDR2 YYEEEE. V lost 4 bases and J lost 6; bases outside the gene matches: 10. The CDR3 is 16 amino acids. The CDR3 spells CASSRRTSGWGNEQFF. The CDR3 bases are TGTGCCAGCAGCCGAAGGACTAGCGGATGGGGCAATGAGCAGTTCTTC. Drawing the rest from reference TRBV5-6 and TRBJ2-1, the complete variable domain is DAGVTQSPTHLIKTRGQQVTLRCSPKSGHDTVSWYQQALGQGPQFIFQYYEEEERQRGNFPDRFSGHQFPNYSSELNVNALLLGDSALYLCASSRRTSGWGNEQFFGPGTRLTVL.

The chain employs TRBV4-1 and TRBJ2-1; 16 bases line up with TRBD2. This CDR3 has 20 amino acids. Looked up from germline, CDR1 is MGHRA and CDR2 is YSYEKL. Unmatched junction bases numbered 9, after V lost 0 bases and J lost 4 bases. DNA of the CDR3: TGCGCCAGCAGCCAAGAGCCCGGGACTAGCGGGGGGGCGAGTTACAATGAGCAGTTCTTC. It is translated as CASSQEPGTSGGASYNEQFF.

The V call is TRBV28, the J call TRBJ1-1, with D tentatively TRBD1 (6 bases). Germline-derived CDR1 and CDR2 are MDHEN and SYDVKM. V lost 4 bases and J 6 bases, leaving 18 bases between the germline ends. This CDR3 contains 15 residues. CDR3 amino acids: CASSSAGRGSPEAFF. The CDR3 DNA sequence: TGTGCCAGCAGTTCAGCCGGCAGGGGATCGCCTGAAGCTTTCTTT.

The rearrangement links TRBV19 to TRBJ1-5; the D gene is possibly TRBD1 (5 bases). The V gene's germline CDR1 is LNHDA and CDR2 SQIVND (reference sequence). The V gene lost 6 bases and the J gene lost 4 bases, with 19 bases spanning the gap. This CDR3 has 16 amino acids. For the CDR3, the DNA is TGTGCCAGTAGAAACATTTTACAGGCAGGGAATCAGCCCCAGCATTTT. Translation: CASRNILQAGNQPQHF.

V and J are TRBV6-1 and TRBJ1-1; D gene uncertain. This CDR3 is built from 14 residues. Germline-derived CDR1 and CDR2 are MNHNS and SASEGT. V was trimmed by 7 bases and J by 1 base, leaving 13 bases between them. The CDR3 is CASNPPPGNTEAFF. The CDR3 bases are TGTGCCAGCAACCCCCCCCCGGGGAACACTGAAGCTTTCTTT.

V usage is TRBV7-2 and J usage is TRBJ2-1; 7 positions agree with TRBD1. The V segment lost 4 bases and the J segment 0 bases; nucleotides outside the gene matches: 3. The germline CDR1 and CDR2 sequences are SGHTA and FQGNSA. This CDR3 has 15 amino acids. The CDR3 DNA reads as TGTGCCAGCAGCTCAGGGACAGCCTCCTACAATGAGCAGTTCTTC. It encodes CASSSGTASYNEQFF.